One sample yielded the 22 T cell receptor beta chains listed below, sequenced in a study of Tregs in tolerant kidney transplant recipients. The data were produced by immunoSEQ multiplex PCR, yet TCRdb's version contains in-frame clones alone and is incomplete. This table holds 50,000 to 75,000 clones, approximately 98% found once. This sample comprised Tregs from blood, obtained before the transplant. The source of these receptors is a human donor who received a combined kidney and bone marrow transplant.

This chain links TRBV2 with TRBJ1-2, with D possibly being TRBD1 (5 bases). V lost 4 bases, J lost 7 bases, and 22 bases lay in between. Germline V lookup: CDR1 SNHLY, CDR2 FYNNEI. The CDR3 totals 16 residues. CDR3 protein: CASSAGGERRSGGYTF. The CDR3 nucleotides read TGTGCCAGCAGTGCGGGAGGGGAGAGACGAAGTGGTGGCTACACCTTC.

CDR3: CASSSWTGLDEQYF. DNA of the CDR3: TGTGCCAGCAGCTCTTGGACAGGGCTCGACGAGCAGTACTTC. The J gene is TRBJ2-7, the V gene TRBV7-6; 8 bases align to TRBD1. Germline CDR1 is SGHVS and CDR2 is FNYEAQ. The CDR3 is 14 amino acids. V trimming: 4 bases; J trimming: 5 bases; junction bases outside the gene matches: 7.

CDR3 sequence: CAISERTSTDTQYF. CDR3 DNA: TGTGCCATCAGCGAAAGAACTAGCACAGATACGCAGTATTTT. The chain employs TRBV10-3 and TRBJ2-3; D is unresolved. V lost 6 bases and J lost 0, with 10 bases in between. Per germline, CDR1 ENHRY and CDR2 SYGVKD. This CDR3 is built from 14 residues.

The chain couples TRBV5-1 to TRBJ2-7, with D possibly being TRBD1 (6 bases). The ends were cut back, 2 bases at V and 3 bases at J, with 9 bases in the middle. Germline loops: CDR1 SGHRS, CDR2 YFSETQ. The CDR3 totals 13 residues. The CDR3 nucleotides are TGCGCCAGCAGCTTCGCAGGGGACTACGAGCAGTACTTC. Translating it yields CASSFAGDYEQYF.

This chain links TRBV6-1 with TRBJ2-7, with 9 bases matching TRBD1. The germline CDR1 and CDR2 sequences are MNHNS and SASEGT. V lost 7 bases to trimming and J lost 5 bases; unmatched junction nucleotides: 9. The CDR3 consists of 14 residues. The CDR3 loop is CASILTGGLNEQYF. DNA for the CDR3: TGTGCCAGCATCTTAACAGGGGGCTTGAACGAGCAGTACTTC.

The rearrangement links TRBV10-1 to TRBJ2-3, with TRBD2 matching over 8 bases. The CDR3 consists of 17 residues. Per germline, CDR1 WNHNN and CDR2 SYGVQD (reference sequence). V lost 0 bases and J lost 5; bases outside the gene matches: 10. The DNA for the CDR3 is TGCGCCAGCAGTGAGTCGGAAAGCGGGAGAGGTGGAGATACGCAGTATTTT. This translates into CASSESESGRGGDTQYF.

This chain connects TRBV10-3 to TRBJ2-1, with 8 bases aligning to TRBD1. Per the germline V gene, CDR1 is ENHRY and CDR2 is SYGVKD. This CDR3 contains 14 residues. The junction had 15 bases not matched to a gene; V was cut back by 6 bases and J by 14 bases. The CDR3 loop is CAISRQGPDTREFF. CDR3 DNA: TGTGCCATCAGCCGACAGGGGCCGGATACCCGTGAGTTCTTC.

V usage is TRBV11-3 and J usage is TRBJ2-7, with 8 bases matching TRBD2. The trim removed 6 bases at V and 2 bases at J, leaving 18 bases unmatched. This CDR3 is 18 amino acids long. Per germline, CDR1 SGHNT and CDR2 YENEEA. CDR3 in DNA: TGTGCCAGCAGTTCCCTAACAAGTTTAGACGGGAGGGCCTACGAGCAGTACTTC. This sequence encodes CASSSLTSLDGRAYEQYF.

This rearrangement joins TRBV27 to TRBJ1-1; no firm D call. The CDR3 totals 14 residues. The V end lost 0 bases, the J end lost 11 bases, and 16 bases lay between the germline ends. Germline CDR1 is MNHEY and CDR2 is SMNVEV (reference sequence). CDR3: CASSLSLDWTWAFF. In DNA, the CDR3 is TGTGCCAGCAGTTTATCTCTGGATTGGACTTGGGCTTTCTTT.

V gene TRBV30 combines with J gene TRBJ2-1; 8 bases are a match to TRBD2. V lost 0 bases and J lost 10; bases outside the gene matches: 5. Germline assignment: CDR1 GTSNPN and CDR2 SVGIG (reference sequence). The CDR3 has 13 residues. CDR3 sequence (DNA): TGTGCCTGGAGTGTAATGGCTAGCGGGGAGCAGTTCTTC. As protein: CAWSVMASGEQFF.

This clone occurred once. The genes are TRBV7-7 and TRBJ2-5; D perhaps matches TRBD1 (5 bases). CDR1 is SSHAT and CDR2 is FNYEAQ in the germline V gene (reference sequence). This CDR3 has 14 residues. Trimming cost V 3 bases and J 5 bases, with 13 bases left between them. In DNA, the CDR3 is TGTGCCAGCAGCTTGGTAGGGGCCGGGGAGACCCAGTACTTC. This sequence encodes CASSLVGAGETQYF. Looking up the rest from reference TRBV7-7 and TRBJ2-5 gives the full variable domain: GAGVSQSPRYKVTKRGQDVTLRCDPISSHATLYWYQQALGQGPEFLTYFNYEAQPDKSGLPSDRFSAERPEGSISTLTIQRTEQRDSAMYRCASSLVGAGETQYFGPGTRLLVL.

The chain couples TRBV5-6 to TRBJ1-2; no firm D call. Germline CDR1 and CDR2: SGHDT and YYEEEE. The CDR3 runs to 13 residues. Trimming shortened V by 2 bases and J by 4 bases, and 9 bases separated the two germline ends. CDR3 coding DNA: TGTGCCAGCAGCTTAGAACAAATCTATGGCTACACCTTC. Translated: CASSLEQIYGYTF.

The sample holds one count of this clone. The chain uses TRBV11-1 and TRBJ1-2; D perhaps matches TRBD1 (5 bases). CDR3 length: 16 residues. V was trimmed by 5 bases and J by 8 bases, leaving 24 bases between them. Germline V gene lookup returns CDR1 SGHAT and CDR2 FQDESV (reference sequence). The CDR3 loop is CASSPRRKGSQGGYTF. CDR3 DNA sequence: TGTGCCAGCAGCCCAAGACGGAAGGGGTCCCAAGGAGGCTACACCTTC.

The chain is built from TRBV5-5 and TRBJ1-1; D ambiguous. CDR1 is SGHKS and CDR2 is YYEKEE in the germline V gene (reference sequence). Trimming shortened V by 5 bases and J by 1 base, and 9 bases separated the two germline ends. The CDR3 totals 13 residues. The CDR3 coding sequence is TGTGCCAGCAGTTTGACTGAGAACACTGAAGCTTTCTTT. It yields the protein CASSLTENTEAFF. The full variable domain, its missing parts supplied by reference TRBV5-5 and TRBJ1-1, is DAGVTQSPTHLIKTRGQQVTLRCSPISGHKSVSWYQQVLGQGPQFIFQYYEKEERGRGNFPDRFSARQFPNYSSELNVNALLLGDSALYLCASSLTENTEAFFGQGTRLTVV.

This rearrangement joins TRBV9 to TRBJ2-2, with 10 positions matching TRBD2. The length of the CDR3 is 18 residues. Germline CDR1 SGDLS, CDR2 YYNGEE. Trimming took 0 bases from V and 5 from J; bases not matched to a gene: 10. CDR3 in DNA: TGTGCCAGCAGCGTAGAAGTAGCGGGGGGCCCGGGAACCGGGGAGCTGTTTTTT. Translating gives CASSVEVAGGPGTGELFF.

The chain combines TRBV10-2 with TRBJ1-3, with 9 bases lining up with TRBD1. CDR1 is WSHSY, CDR2 SAAADI, per germline. The CDR3 contains 16 residues. J gave up 0 bases and V 8 bases, and 8 bases lay outside the gene matches. The CDR3 nucleotides read TGCGCCAGCCTGGGACAGGGTTCCTTCTCTGGAAACACCATATATTTT. Translating it yields CASLGQGSFSGNTIYF.

The rearrangement uses TRBV4-2 and TRBJ2-3; 8 bases map to TRBD1. The CDR3 has 17 amino acids. V gave up 0 bases and J gave up 1 base; unmatched junction bases: 6. From germline, CDR1 is LGHNA and CDR2 YNFKEQ. In DNA form, the CDR3 reads TGTGCCAGCAGCCAAGATAAGGCAGGGGGCGGCACAGATACGCAGTATTTT. This translates into CASSQDKAGGGTDTQYF.

This clone showed up just once. The junction does not match germline at one end; this may be a read error. V usage is TRBV16 and J usage is TRBJ1-2; 9 nucleotides agree with TRBD1. The V gene's germline CDR1 is KGHSY and CDR2 FQNENV. This CDR3 contains 12 residues. CDR3: CELGDREGGYTF. CDR3 bases: TGCGAATTAGGGGACAGGGAAGGGGGCTACACCTTC.

This CDR3 reads CASSFWEGEKLFF. CDR3 bases: TGTGCCAGCAGTTTCTGGGAGGGTGAAAAACTGTTTTTT. This chain joins TRBV28 and TRBJ1-4; D is unclear. CDR1 is MDHEN, CDR2 SYDVKM, per germline. V lost 3 bases, J lost 7 bases, and 9 bases lay in between. This CDR3 region has 13 residues.

The chain uses TRBV6-4 and TRBJ2-1; D remains unclear. There are 13 residues in the CDR3. The V gene's germline CDR1 is MRHNA and CDR2 SNTAGT. V was clipped by 8 bases and J by 9 bases, with 17 bases between them. CDR3 bases: TGTGCCAGCTCGAAAGAACATAGAGGTGAGCAGTTCTTC. This encodes CASSKEHRGEQFF.

The rearrangement links TRBV28 to TRBJ1-1, with D uncertain. V lost 5 bases, J lost 0 bases, and 13 bases lay in between. This CDR3 has 15 amino acids. CDR1 and CDR2 from the germline V gene are MDHEN and SYDVKM. The CDR3 nucleotides read TGTGCCAGCAGTATACATCAGTTAATGAACACTGAAGCTTTCTTT. Its translation: CASSIHQLMNTEAFF.

The chain employs TRBV6-1 and TRBJ2-1; 7 nucleotides match TRBD2. In germline, CDR1 is MNHNS, CDR2 SASEGT. The CDR3 is made up of 15 amino acids. J was trimmed by 5 bases and V by 4 bases; bases with no gene match: 8. CDR3 DNA: TGTGCCAGCAGTGGTACCGGGAGGACTAACAATGAGCAGTTCTTC. It codes for CASSGTGRTNNEQFF.